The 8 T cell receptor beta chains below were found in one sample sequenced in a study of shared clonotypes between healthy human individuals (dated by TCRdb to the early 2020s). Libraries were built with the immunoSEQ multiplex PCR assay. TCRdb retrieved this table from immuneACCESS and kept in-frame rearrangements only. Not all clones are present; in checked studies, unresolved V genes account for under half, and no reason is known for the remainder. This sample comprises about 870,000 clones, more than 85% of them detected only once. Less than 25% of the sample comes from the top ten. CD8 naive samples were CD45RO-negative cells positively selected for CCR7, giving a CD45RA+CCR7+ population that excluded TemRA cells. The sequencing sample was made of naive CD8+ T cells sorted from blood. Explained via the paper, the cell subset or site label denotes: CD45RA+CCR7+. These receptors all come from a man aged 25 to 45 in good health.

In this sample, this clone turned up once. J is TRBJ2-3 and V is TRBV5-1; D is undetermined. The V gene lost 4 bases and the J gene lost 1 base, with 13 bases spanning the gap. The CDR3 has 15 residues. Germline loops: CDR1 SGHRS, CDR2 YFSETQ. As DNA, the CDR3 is TGCGCCAGCAGCCGGGTTGGGTCGGGCACAGATACGCAGTATTTT. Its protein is CASSRVGSGTDTQYF.

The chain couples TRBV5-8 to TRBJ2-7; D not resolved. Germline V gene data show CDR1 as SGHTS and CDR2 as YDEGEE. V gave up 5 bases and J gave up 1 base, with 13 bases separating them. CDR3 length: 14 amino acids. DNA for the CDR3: TGTGCCAGCAGACTCAAGTGGGGTTCCTACGAGCAGTACTTC. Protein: CASRLKWGSYEQYF.

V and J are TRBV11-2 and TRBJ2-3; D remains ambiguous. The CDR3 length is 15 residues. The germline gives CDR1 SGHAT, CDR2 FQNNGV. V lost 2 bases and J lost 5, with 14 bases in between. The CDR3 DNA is TGTGCCAGCAGCTTACAATCCGGATCTAGAGATACGCAGTATTTT. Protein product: CASSLQSGSRDTQYF.

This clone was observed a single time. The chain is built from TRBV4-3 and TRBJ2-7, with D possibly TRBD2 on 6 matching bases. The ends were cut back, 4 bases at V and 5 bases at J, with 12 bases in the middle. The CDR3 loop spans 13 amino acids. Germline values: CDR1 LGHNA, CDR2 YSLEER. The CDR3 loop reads CASSPGVNHEQYF. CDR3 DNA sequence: TGCGCCAGCAGCCCGGGAGTTAACCACGAGCAGTACTTC.

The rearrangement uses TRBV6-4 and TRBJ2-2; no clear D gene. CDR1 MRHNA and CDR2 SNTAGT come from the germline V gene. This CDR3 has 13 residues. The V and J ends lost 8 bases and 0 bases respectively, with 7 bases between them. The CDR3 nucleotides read TGTGCCAGCCAAGACACGAACACCGGGGAGCTGTTTTTT. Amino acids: CASQDTNTGELFF.

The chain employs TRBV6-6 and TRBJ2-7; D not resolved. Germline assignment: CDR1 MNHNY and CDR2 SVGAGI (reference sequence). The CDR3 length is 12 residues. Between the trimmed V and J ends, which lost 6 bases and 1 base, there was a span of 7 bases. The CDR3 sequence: CASSDQSYEQYF. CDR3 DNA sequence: TGTGCCAGCAGCGACCAGTCCTACGAGCAGTACTTC.

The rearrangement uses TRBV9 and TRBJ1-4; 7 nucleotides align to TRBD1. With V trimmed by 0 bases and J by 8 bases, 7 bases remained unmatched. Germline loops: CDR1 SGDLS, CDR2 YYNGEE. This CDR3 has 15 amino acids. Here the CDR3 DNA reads TGTGCCAGCAGCGTAGAAACAGGGGTTTCGGAAAAACTGTTTTTT. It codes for CASSVETGVSEKLFF.

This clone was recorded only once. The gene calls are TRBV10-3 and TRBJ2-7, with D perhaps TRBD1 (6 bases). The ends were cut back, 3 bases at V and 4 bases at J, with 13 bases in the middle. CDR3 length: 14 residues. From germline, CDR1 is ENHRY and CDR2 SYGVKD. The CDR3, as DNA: TGTGCCATCAGTGAAGCCGGGACAAAATACGAGCAGTACTTC. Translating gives CAISEAGTKYEQYF.